This T cell receptor beta chain comes out of a study of T-cell memory formation after mild COVID-19. Across the study: Clustering of TCRs was largely donor specific.

MiXCR was run by TCRdb on the 5' RACE reads, yielding one entry per CDR3 protein. The data show about 320,000 distinct CDR3 sequences, with 13% to 15% seen just once and roughly a fifth held by the top ten. Study-wide points: Still unconfirmed is whether the second-wave clones peaking on day 37 recognized SARS-CoV-2.

This clonotype was observed at least ten times. What it binds is not known. Sequenced input: PBMCs or a T cell subset sorted from them (not recorded which). This TCR was sampled from a man younger than 35 who had mild COVID-19 (a few samples of this study predate the infection). Cell type and time point are not known.

The DNA for the CDR3 is TGTGCCAGCTCAAACGACAGGGGACAAAACATTCAGTACTTC. It yields the protein CASSNDRGQNIQYF. The V and J genes are TRBV18 and TRBJ2-4, with 8 bases identical to TRBD1. This CDR3 comprises 14 residues. Germline CDR1 reads KGHSH; CDR2 reads LQKENI. Germline trimming cut 5 bases from V and 5 bases from J; bases unmatched to any gene: 5.